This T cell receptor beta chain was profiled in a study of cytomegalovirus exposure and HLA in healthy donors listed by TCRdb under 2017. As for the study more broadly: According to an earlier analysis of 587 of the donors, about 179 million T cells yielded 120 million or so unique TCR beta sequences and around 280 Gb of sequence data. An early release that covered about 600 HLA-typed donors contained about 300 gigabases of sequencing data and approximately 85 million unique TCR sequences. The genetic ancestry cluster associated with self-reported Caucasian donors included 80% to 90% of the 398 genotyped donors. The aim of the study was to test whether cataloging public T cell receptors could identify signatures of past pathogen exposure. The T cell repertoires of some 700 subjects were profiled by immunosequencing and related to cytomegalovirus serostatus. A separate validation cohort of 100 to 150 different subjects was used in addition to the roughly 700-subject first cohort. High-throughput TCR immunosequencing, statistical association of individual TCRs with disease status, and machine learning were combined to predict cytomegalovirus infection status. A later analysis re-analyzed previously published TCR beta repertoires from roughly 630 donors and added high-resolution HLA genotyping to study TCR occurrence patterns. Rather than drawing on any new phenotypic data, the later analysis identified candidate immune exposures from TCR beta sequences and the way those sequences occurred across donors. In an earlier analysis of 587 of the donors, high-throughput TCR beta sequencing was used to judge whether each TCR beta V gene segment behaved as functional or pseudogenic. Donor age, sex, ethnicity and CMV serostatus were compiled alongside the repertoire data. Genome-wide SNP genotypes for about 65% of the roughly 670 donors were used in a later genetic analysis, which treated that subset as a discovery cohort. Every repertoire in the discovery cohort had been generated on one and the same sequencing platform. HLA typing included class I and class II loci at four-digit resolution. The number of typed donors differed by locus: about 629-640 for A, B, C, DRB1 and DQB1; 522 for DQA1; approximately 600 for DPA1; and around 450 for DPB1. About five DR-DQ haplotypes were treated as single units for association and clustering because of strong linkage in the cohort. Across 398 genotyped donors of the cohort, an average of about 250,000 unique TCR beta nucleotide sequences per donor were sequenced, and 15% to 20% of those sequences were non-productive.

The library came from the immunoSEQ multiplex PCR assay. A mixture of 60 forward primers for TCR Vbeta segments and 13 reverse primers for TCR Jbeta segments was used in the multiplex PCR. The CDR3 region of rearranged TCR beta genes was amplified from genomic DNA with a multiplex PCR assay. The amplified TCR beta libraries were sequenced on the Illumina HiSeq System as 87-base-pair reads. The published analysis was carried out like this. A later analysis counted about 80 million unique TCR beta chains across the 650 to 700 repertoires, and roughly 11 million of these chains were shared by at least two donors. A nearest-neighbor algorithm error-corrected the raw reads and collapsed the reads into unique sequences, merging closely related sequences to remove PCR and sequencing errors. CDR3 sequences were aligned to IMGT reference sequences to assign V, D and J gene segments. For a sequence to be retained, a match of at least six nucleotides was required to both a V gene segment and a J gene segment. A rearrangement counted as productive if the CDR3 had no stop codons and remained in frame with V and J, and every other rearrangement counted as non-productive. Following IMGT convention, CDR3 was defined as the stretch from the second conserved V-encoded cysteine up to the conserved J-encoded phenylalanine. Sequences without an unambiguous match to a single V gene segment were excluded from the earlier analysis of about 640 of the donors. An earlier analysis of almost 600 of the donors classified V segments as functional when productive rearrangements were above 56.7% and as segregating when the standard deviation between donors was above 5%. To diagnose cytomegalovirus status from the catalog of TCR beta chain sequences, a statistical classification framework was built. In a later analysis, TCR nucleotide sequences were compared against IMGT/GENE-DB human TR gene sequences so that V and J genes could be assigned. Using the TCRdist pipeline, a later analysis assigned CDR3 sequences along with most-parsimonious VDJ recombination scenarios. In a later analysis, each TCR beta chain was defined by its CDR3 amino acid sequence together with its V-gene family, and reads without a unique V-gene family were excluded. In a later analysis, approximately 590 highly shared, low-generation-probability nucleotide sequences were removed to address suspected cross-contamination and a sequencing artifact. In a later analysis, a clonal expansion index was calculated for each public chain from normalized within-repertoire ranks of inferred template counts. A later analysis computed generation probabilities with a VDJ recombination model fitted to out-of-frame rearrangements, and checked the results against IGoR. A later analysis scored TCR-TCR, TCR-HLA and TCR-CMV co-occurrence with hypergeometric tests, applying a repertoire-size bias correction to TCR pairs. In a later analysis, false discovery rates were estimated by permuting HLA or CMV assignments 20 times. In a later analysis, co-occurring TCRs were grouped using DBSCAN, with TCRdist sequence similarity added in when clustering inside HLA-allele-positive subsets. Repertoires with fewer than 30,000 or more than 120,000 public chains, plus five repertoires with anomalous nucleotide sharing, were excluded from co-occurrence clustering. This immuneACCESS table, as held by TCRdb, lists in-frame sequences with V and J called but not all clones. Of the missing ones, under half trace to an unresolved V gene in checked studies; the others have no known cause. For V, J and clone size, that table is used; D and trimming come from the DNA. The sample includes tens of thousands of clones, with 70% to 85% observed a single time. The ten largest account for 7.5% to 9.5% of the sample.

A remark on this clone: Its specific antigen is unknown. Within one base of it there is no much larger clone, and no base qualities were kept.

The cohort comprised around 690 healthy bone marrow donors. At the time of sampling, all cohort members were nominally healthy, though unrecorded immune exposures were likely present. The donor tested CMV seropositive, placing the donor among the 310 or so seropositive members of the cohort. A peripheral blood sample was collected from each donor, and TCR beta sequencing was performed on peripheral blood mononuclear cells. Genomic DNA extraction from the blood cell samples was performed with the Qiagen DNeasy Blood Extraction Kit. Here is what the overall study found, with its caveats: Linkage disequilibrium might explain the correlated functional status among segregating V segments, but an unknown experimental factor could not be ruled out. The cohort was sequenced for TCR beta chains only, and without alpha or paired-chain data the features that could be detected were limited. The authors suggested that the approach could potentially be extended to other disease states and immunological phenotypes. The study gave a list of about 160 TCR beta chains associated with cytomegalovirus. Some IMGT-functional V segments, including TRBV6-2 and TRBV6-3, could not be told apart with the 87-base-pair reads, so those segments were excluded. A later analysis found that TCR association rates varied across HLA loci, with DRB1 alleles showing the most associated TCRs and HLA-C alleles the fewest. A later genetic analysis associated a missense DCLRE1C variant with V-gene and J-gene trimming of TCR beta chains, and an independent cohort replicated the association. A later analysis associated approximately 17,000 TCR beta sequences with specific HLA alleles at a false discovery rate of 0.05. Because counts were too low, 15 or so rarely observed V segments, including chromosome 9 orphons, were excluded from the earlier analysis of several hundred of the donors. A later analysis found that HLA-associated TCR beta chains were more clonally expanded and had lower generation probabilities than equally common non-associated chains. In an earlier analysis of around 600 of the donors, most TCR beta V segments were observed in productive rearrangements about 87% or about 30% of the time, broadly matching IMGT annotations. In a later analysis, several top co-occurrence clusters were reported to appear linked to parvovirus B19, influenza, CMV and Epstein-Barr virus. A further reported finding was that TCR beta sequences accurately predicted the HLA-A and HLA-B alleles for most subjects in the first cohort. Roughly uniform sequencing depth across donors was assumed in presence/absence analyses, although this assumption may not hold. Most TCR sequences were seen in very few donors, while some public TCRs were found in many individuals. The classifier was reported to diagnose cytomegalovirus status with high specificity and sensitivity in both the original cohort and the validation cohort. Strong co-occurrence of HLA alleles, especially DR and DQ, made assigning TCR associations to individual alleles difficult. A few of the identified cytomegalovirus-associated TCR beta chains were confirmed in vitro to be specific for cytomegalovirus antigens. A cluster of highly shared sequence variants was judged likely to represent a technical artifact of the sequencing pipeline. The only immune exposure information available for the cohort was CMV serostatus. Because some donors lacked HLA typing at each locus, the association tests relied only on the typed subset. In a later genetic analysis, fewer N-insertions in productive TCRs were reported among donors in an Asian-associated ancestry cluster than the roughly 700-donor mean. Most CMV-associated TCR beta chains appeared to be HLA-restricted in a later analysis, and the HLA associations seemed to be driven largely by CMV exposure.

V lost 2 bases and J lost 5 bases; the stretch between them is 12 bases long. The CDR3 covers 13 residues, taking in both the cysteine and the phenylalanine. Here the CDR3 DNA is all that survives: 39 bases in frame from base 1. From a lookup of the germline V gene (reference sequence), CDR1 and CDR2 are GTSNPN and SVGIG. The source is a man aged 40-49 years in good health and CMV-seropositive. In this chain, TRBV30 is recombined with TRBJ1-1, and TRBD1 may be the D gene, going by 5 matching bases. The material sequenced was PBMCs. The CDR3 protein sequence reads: CAWSPGTDTEAFF. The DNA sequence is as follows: TGTGCCTGGAGTCCCGGGACTGATACTGAAGCTTTCTTT.